This T cell receptor (beta chain) derives from a study of control samples from healthy donors and cancer patients (dated by TCRdb to 2019 to 2021). Library construction relied on the immunoSEQ multiplex PCR assay. The immuneACCESS repertoire file appears here via TCRdb, limited to in-frame rearrangements. These files lack a portion of the clones; in checked studies, under half of the deficit traces to unresolved V genes, and the cause of the others is not known. The table for this sample lists about 97,000 clones; about 90% of them were counted only once. Jointly, the top ten make up about 2.5% of the sample. With respect to this clone: Its antigen is unknown. No base-level quality is on record; no much larger clone is a single base apart.

The V end loses 3 bases and the J end loses 9 bases, and a stretch of 14 bases separates them. CDR1 and CDR2, per the germline V gene (reference sequence), are SEHNR and FQNEAQ. The CDR3 sequence holds 13 residues, the cysteine and phenylalanine included. Left in the record is the CDR3 DNA by itself, 39 bases read in frame from the first base. Sample: blood. The chain is encoded by TRBV7-9 joined to TRBJ1-2, and possibly TRBD1, on 5 matching bases. The TCR was taken from a woman younger than 30 in good health. The CDR3 region: CASSLVGARSYTF. The base sequence is TGTGCCAGCAGCTTGGTAGGGGCGAGGAGCTACACCTTC.